The rows below give T cell receptor beta chains drawn from one sample of a study of spatial heterogeneity in lung cancer. TCRdb re-called the 5' RACE reads through MiXCR, storing one row per CDR3 protein. Of approximately 25,000 distinct CDR3 sequences listed, under 9% are singletons. The source was lung tumor tissue, collected at surgery. The receptors derive from a male donor with early-stage non-small cell lung cancer. Both conserved end residues are part of each CDR3. Fields, in order: J gene, V gene, D gene, clone size, CDR3 protein, CDR3 DNA. D genes are given only for firm matches. Not every row has a clone size; where given, it reads once, few, many or a size class.

TRBJ2-2,TRBV14,.,many,CASNGGPFNTGELFF,TGTGCCAGCAATGGAGGGCCCTTTAACACCGGGGAGCTGTTTTTT
TRBJ1-2,TRBV4-2,TRBD1,many,CASSQDYMGQGVVSYGYTF,TGTGCCAGCAGCCAAGATTACATGGGACAGGGGGTGGTGAGCTATGGCTACACCTTC
TRBJ1-5,TRBV3-1,.,.,CASSPGYRVPQHF,TGTGCCAGCAGCCCAGGCTATCGGGTGCCCCAGCATTTT
TRBJ2-1,TRBV7-2,TRBD1,few,CASSLGLRDRGYNEQFF,TGTGCCAGCAGCTTAGGACTCCGGGACAGGGGTTACAATGAGCAGTTCTTC
TRBJ2-7,TRBV28,.,few,CASFSRGEPSYEQYF,TGTGCCAGCTTTTCGAGGGGGGAGCCCTCCTACGAGCAGTACTTC
TRBJ2-7,TRBV7-6,.,few,CASSLGVQPKEQYF,TGTGCCAGCAGCTTAGGGGTGCAGCCGAAGGAGCAGTACTTC
TRBJ2-2,TRBV9,.,medium-sized,CASSGPGRTNTGELFF,TGTGCCAGCAGCGGACCGGGACGAACGAACACCGGGGAGCTGTTTTTT
TRBJ2-7,TRBV28,.,many,CASSLRQYYEQYF,TGTGCCAGCAGCCTTCGACAATACTACGAGCAGTACTTC
TRBJ2-1,TRBV27,.,many,CASSLGRSTYNEQFF,TGTGCCAGCAGTTTAGGCAGGTCGACCTACAATGAGCAGTTCTTC
TRBJ2-3,TRBV18,.,many,CASSPDDTQYF,TGTGCCAGCTCACCAGACGATACGCAGTATTTT
TRBJ2-3,TRBV10-3,.,few,CAIKGGSTDTQYF,TGTGCCATCAAAGGGGGAAGCACAGATACGCAGTATTTT
TRBJ2-3,TRBV9,TRBD2,many,CASSVGSSGRTDTQYF,TGTGCCAGCAGCGTAGGGTCCAGCGGGAGAACAGATACGCAGTATTTT
TRBJ2-5,TRBV20-1,.,few,CSGVTRETQYF,TGCAGTGGAGTGACTCGGGAGACCCAGTACTTC
TRBJ2-3,TRBV20-1,TRBD2,.,CSAPSSRGGDTQYF,TGCAGTGCCCCCTCCTCGCGGGGGGGAGATACGCAGTATTTT
TRBJ2-2,TRBV7-3,.,few,CASSLKSTGELFF,TGTGCCAGCAGCTTGAAGAGCACCGGGGAGCTGTTTTTT
TRBJ2-2,TRBV27,TRBD2,.,CASSFLPPSGANTGELFF,TGTGCCAGCAGTTTCCTCCCACCTAGCGGGGCGAACACCGGGGAGCTGTTTTTT
TRBJ2-1,TRBV20-1,.,.,CSEDLAQVGNEQFF,TGCAGTGAGGACCTAGCCCAAGTGGGCAATGAGCAGTTCTTC
TRBJ2-6,TRBV29-1,.,.,CSVVTGDLSGANVLTF,TGCAGCGTTGTAACAGGCGACTTATCTGGGGCCAACGTCCTGACTTTC
TRBJ1-4,TRBV7-9,.,.,CASSLRTEKLFF,TGTGCCAGCAGCTTAAGAACCGAAAAACTGTTTTTT
TRBJ2-2,TRBV20-1,TRBD2,.,CSARVRLASAGELFF,TGCAGTGCTAGAGTAAGACTAGCAAGCGCCGGGGAGCTGTTTTTT
TRBJ1-6,TRBV20-1,.,many,CSARGSRLDPLHF,TGCAGTGCTAGAGGATCCAGACTTGATCCCCTCCACTTT
TRBJ2-1,TRBV19,.,many,CASTHEQFF,TGTGCCAGTACCCATGAGCAGTTCTTC
TRBJ2-5,TRBV7-2,.,many,CASSLGVISETQYF,TGTGCCAGCAGCTTGGGGGTGATTAGCGAGACCCAGTACTTC
TRBJ2-1,TRBV20-1,.,many,CSAPGRTNEQFF,TGCAGTGCTCCCGGGAGAACCAATGAGCAGTTCTTC
TRBJ2-7,TRBV5-5,TRBD2,few,CASSLRTRAGTYEQYF,TGTGCCAGCAGCTTGAGGACGCGAGCGGGAACCTACGAGCAGTACTTC
TRBJ2-7,TRBV23-1,.,many,CASSHPPGQKVNYEQYF,TGCGCCAGCAGTCATCCCCCCGGACAGAAGGTGAACTACGAGCAGTACTTC
TRBJ1-1,TRBV7-6,.,many,CASSLMAAPTPSYTEAFF,TGTGCCAGCAGCTTAATGGCAGCTCCAACCCCGTCGTACACTGAAGCTTTCTTT
TRBJ2-4,TRBV20-1,TRBD2,many,CSARDSGISKNIQYF,TGCAGTGCTAGAGACAGCGGGATCAGCAAAAACATTCAGTACTTC
TRBJ2-6,TRBV7-3,TRBD2,medium-sized,CASSSRLAGASGANVLTF,TGTGCCAGCAGCTCCCGACTAGCGGGGGCCTCTGGGGCCAACGTCCTGACTTTC
TRBJ2-1,TRBV28,TRBD1,many,CASRADRGIDEQFF,TGTGCCAGCAGGGCGGACAGGGGAATCGATGAGCAGTTCTTC
TRBJ2-5,TRBV6-6,TRBD1,many,CASRDGQGSGETQYF,TGTGCCAGCAGAGACGGACAGGGTTCAGGAGAGACCCAGTACTTC
TRBJ2-1,TRBV20-1,TRBD2,many,CSARETSGRPIQFF,TGCAGTGCTAGAGAAACTAGCGGGAGGCCTATTCAGTTCTTC
TRBJ2-1,TRBV5-1,.,many,CASGLAEGVLTDEQFF,TGCGCCAGCGGCTTGGCCGAGGGGGTTCTAACGGATGAGCAGTTCTTC
TRBJ1-1,TRBV7-9,TRBD1,many,CASSLAGDRGLEAFF,TGTGCCAGCAGCTTAGCGGGGGACAGGGGGCTTGAAGCTTTCTTT
TRBJ2-3,TRBV6-6,TRBD2,.,CASSYRGLAGRGADTQYF,TGTGCCAGCAGTTACCGAGGACTAGCGGGACGCGGGGCAGATACGCAGTATTTT
TRBJ2-7,TRBV10-3,.,many,CAISVGRYEQYF,TGTGCCATCAGTGTTGGACGATACGAGCAGTACTTC
TRBJ1-4,TRBV15,.,many,CATSIRGALEKLFF,TGTGCCACCAGCATTCGGGGGGCGCTTGAAAAACTGTTTTTT
TRBJ2-1,TRBV6-6,TRBD2,many,CASRRGTSGSAYNEQFF,TGTGCCAGCAGGCGGGGGACTAGCGGGAGTGCCTACAATGAGCAGTTCTTC
TRBJ2-3,TRBV7-2,.,many,CASSLDSPFSTDTQYF,TGTGCCAGCAGCTTAGATAGCCCATTTTCCACAGATACGCAGTATTTT
TRBJ2-3,TRBV27,.,.,CASSPRIDGTDTQYF,TGTGCCAGCAGTCCCCGTATTGACGGCACAGATACGCAGTATTTT
TRBJ2-3,TRBV7-4,TRBD2,few,CASSIATSGRSDTQYF,TGTGCCAGCAGCATCGCCACTAGCGGGAGATCAGATACGCAGTATTTT
TRBJ2-3,TRBV23-1,TRBD1,few,CASSQGCRGPDTQYF,TGCGCCAGCAGTCAAGGATGCAGGGGGCCAGATACGCAGTATTTT
TRBJ2-4,TRBV2,.,many,CASRVPRNIQYF,TGTGCCAGCCGGGTCCCTCGCAACATTCAGTACTTC
TRBJ2-5,TRBV6-6,TRBD1,few,CASSYHSGGGETQYF,TGTGCCAGCAGTTACCACTCAGGGGGCGGTGAGACCCAGTACTTC
TRBJ2-1,TRBV6-2/TRBV6-3,TRBD2,many,CASRRALLAGGGEQFF,TGTGCCAGCAGAAGAGCGTTACTAGCGGGAGGTGGTGAGCAGTTCTTC
TRBJ1-2,TRBV2,.,.,CASSDYGYTF,TGTGCCAGCAGCGACTATGGCTACACCTTC
TRBJ2-2,TRBV28,.,.,CAGGTLNTGELFF,TGTGCCGGCGGGACGCTGAACACCGGGGAGCTGTTTTTT
TRBJ2-5,TRBV5-1,.,many,CASSLGFAGTYQETQYF,TGCGCCAGCAGCTTGGGATTTGCAGGAACGTACCAAGAGACCCAGTACTTC
TRBJ1-5,TRBV7-2,.,.,CASSPRSRQPQHF,TGTGCCAGCAGCCCCCGGTCCCGACAGCCCCAGCATTTT